The 28 T cell receptor beta chains given below trace back to one sample, sequenced in a study of blood T cell repertoires in COVID-19 (TCRdb year 2020). Libraries were built with the immunoSEQ multiplex PCR assay. TCRdb obtained this table from immuneACCESS and retained in-frame rearrangements with V and J assigned. These tables miss some clones; where compared with another copy, unresolved V genes account for less than half of the shortfall, and the remainder is unexplained. This sample holds some 240,000 clones; about 90% were observed only once. The ten largest clones capture roughly 3.3% of the sample. The sample comprised PBMCs or T cells enriched from blood (not recorded which). These receptors were obtained from a woman aged 35 to 49 with acute COVID-19.

The chain employs TRBV7-9 and TRBJ2-5, with D maybe TRBD1 (6 bases). Trimming cost V 2 bases and J 4 bases, with 8 bases left between them. From germline, CDR1 is SEHNR and CDR2 FQNEAQ (reference sequence). The CDR3 runs 13 residues. The DNA for the CDR3 is TGTGCCAGCAGCTTAAACAGGGTAGAGACCCAGTACTTC. This translates into CASSLNRVETQYF.

This chain links TRBV19 with TRBJ1-5; D perhaps matches TRBD1 (6 bases). The CDR3 sequence is 15 residues long. V lost 4 bases and J 2 bases, leaving 12 bases between the germline ends. The germline gives CDR1 LNHDA, CDR2 SQIVND (reference sequence). The CDR3 DNA is TGTGCCAGTAGTACATACAGGGTTGGCAATCAGCCCCAGCATTTT. It translates to CASSTYRVGNQPQHF.

The chain employs TRBV7-9 and TRBJ2-7; tentatively, D is TRBD2 (6 bases). The CDR3 totals 13 residues. V was trimmed by 5 bases and J by 12 bases, leaving 20 bases between them. Looked up from germline, CDR1 is SEHNR and CDR2 is FQNEAQ (reference sequence). CDR3 in DNA: TGTGCCAGCAGCCCTGGGACTTCCACCGTTCTGTACTTC. Its translation: CASSPGTSTVLYF. Full variable domain (outside the CDR3, taken from reference TRBV7-9 and TRBJ2-7): DTGVSQNPRHKITKRGQNVTFRCDPISEHNRLYWYRQTLGQGPEFLTYFQNEAQLEKSRLLSDRFSAERPKGSFSTLEIQRTEQGDSAMYLCASSPGTSTVLYFGPGTRLTVT.

This chain connects TRBV21-1 to TRBJ2-7; the table names TRBD1, a call not compared with the DNA. TRBV21-1 represents a pseudogene. CDR3 length equals 8 residues. CDR3 DNA sequence: TGTGCCTTCCCTCAGGGGTACTTC. This codes for CAFPQGYF.

V is TRBV5-6 and J is TRBJ2-1, with a weak D call TRBD2 (7 bases). The germline CDR1 and CDR2 sequences are SGHDT and YYEEEE. V was shortened by 0 bases and J by 8 bases, with 15 bases between the two germline ends. CDR3 size: 15 residues. Here the CDR3 reads CASSLEGEGLYEQFF. The CDR3 DNA reads as TGTGCCAGCAGCTTGGAGGGGGAGGGCTTATATGAGCAGTTCTTC.

CDR3 residues: CASSWTGANQPQHF. The CDR3 coding sequence is TGTGCCAGCAGTTGGACAGGAGCGAATCAGCCCCAGCATTTT. V gene TRBV6-5 combines with J gene TRBJ1-5; 7 positions agree with TRBD1. CDR3 length: 14 amino acids. Germline lookup yields CDR1 MNHEY and CDR2 SVGAGI. With 4 bases clipped from V and 4 bases from J, the junction kept 4 bases outside the gene matches.

This clone is a singleton in its sample. The chain is built from TRBV19 and TRBJ1-1; D is ambiguous. The CDR3 runs to 14 residues. V was clipped by 7 bases and J by 4 bases, with 16 bases between them. The germline V gene has CDR1 LNHDA and CDR2 SQIVND (reference sequence). For the CDR3, the DNA is TGTGCCAGTACTTACTTGCGGGGTGGCACTGAAGCTTTCTTT. Translating it yields CASTYLRGGTEAFF. The variable domain in full, with the rest retrieved from reference TRBV19 and TRBJ1-1, is DGGITQSPKYLFRKEGQNVTLSCEQNLNHDAMYWYRQDPGQGLRLIYYSQIVNDFQKGDIAEGYSVSREKKESFPLTVTSAQKNPTAFYLCASTYLRGGTEAFFGQGTRLTVV.

This chain joins TRBV2 and TRBJ1-2; D is unresolved. The CDR3 is 15 residues long. The V and J ends lost 3 bases and 0 bases respectively, with 11 bases between them. Germline V CDR1 and CDR2: SNHLY, FYNNEI. In nucleotides, the CDR3 is TGTGCCAGCAGTGAGACGGCGGCTGCTAACTATGGCTACACCTTC. Amino acid sequence: CASSETAAANYGYTF.

The chain carries TRBV21-1 and TRBJ2-7; no check of the table's D call, TRBD2, against the DNA was made. TRBV21-1 has pseudogene status. The CDR3 covers 14 residues. The CDR3 region has the DNA TGTGCCAGCACCCTGGGGCGGGACGCCTACGAGCAGTACTTC. It encodes CASTLGRDAYEQYF.

The rearrangement joins TRBV2 to TRBJ1-2, with 8 positions matching TRBD1. The CDR3 extends over 14 amino acids. The germline CDR1 and CDR2 sequences are SNHLY and FYNNEI. V shed 7 bases and J 7 bases; nucleotides not matched to a gene: 11. The CDR3, as DNA: TGTGCCAGCACAAGAATCACAGGGGGTCGTGGCTACACCTTC. Its protein is CASTRITGGRGYTF.

The gene calls are TRBV29-1 and TRBJ1-1; 7 bases match TRBD1. CDR1 is SQVTM and CDR2 is ANQGSEA in the germline V gene. CDR3 length: 14 amino acids. V shed 1 base, J shed 4 bases, and the junction held 6 bases outside the gene matches. CDR3 residues: CSVEVGRGSTEAFF. CDR3 nucleotides: TGCAGCGTTGAAGTGGGCAGGGGGTCCACTGAAGCTTTCTTT.

The V call is TRBV18, the J call TRBJ1-3; possible D gene TRBD1, 5 bases. Deletions cut 0 bases from V and 1 base from J, with 10 bases between. The CDR3 is 16 residues long. In germline, CDR1 is KGHSH, CDR2 LQKENI. The CDR3 DNA reads as TGTGCCAGCTCACCACCTCAGGGTCTATCTGGAAACACCATATATTTT. It yields the protein CASSPPQGLSGNTIYF.

This rearrangement joins TRBV6-4 to TRBJ2-3; 12 nucleotides match TRBD1. The CDR3 is 15 residues long. CDR1 MRHNA and CDR2 SNTAGT come from the germline V gene. The J segment lost 6 bases and the V segment lost 4 bases, leaving 5 bases of the junction unmatched. CDR3 nucleotides: TGTGCCAGCAGTGTGGGACAGGGGGCCTTGGATACGCAGTATTTT. Protein: CASSVGQGALDTQYF.

The gene calls are TRBV5-1 and TRBJ2-5, with 10 bases lining up with TRBD1. CDR3 size: 15 residues. Germline V gene sequence: CDR1 SGHRS, CDR2 YFSETQ. The trim removed 0 bases at V and 3 bases at J, leaving 2 bases unmatched. For the CDR3, the DNA is TGCGCCAGCAGCTTGGCGGGGACAGGGGAAGAGACCCAGTACTTC. Translation: CASSLAGTGEETQYF.

The chain employs TRBV6-5 and TRBJ2-7; 7 positions agree with TRBD1. This CDR3 comprises 12 residues. V gave up 10 bases and J gave up 6 bases; unmatched junction bases: 9. CDR1 and CDR2 (germline): MNHEY, SVGAGI. This CDR3 is CATRRGTAEQYF. The CDR3 coding sequence is TGTGCCACTAGAAGAGGGACAGCCGAGCAGTACTTC.

V is TRBV5-5 and J is TRBJ1-1; 7 bases are a match to TRBD1. Germline CDR1 is SGHKS and CDR2 is YYEKEE (reference sequence). The CDR3 has 16 residues. J gave up 3 bases and V 1 base, and 9 bases lay outside the gene matches. CDR3: CASSLIGGQRYTEAFF. The CDR3 DNA reads TGTGCCAGCAGCTTGATAGGGGGCCAAAGGTACACTGAAGCTTTCTTT.

The chain uses TRBV11-2 and TRBJ1-1; a weak D match, TRBD1 (5 bases). This CDR3 is built from 15 residues. Germline V CDR1 and CDR2: SGHAT, FQNNGV. Trimming cost V 5 bases and J 1 base, with 14 bases left between them. CDR3 region: CASSPGWGGNTEAFF. For the CDR3, the DNA is TGTGCCAGCAGCCCAGGGTGGGGTGGGAACACTGAAGCTTTCTTT.

The chain uses TRBV21-1 and TRBJ2-1; the D call in the table, TRBD2, was not verified against the DNA. TRBV21-1 is flagged as a pseudogene. The CDR3 is 16 residues long. The CDR3 DNA reads as TGTGCCAGCAGCAAAACGCGGGCAGACTCCTACAATGAGCAGTTCTTC. Protein: CASSKTRADSYNEQFF.

The table lists this clone with a count of one. The V and J genes are TRBV7-2 and TRBJ2-1; TRBD2 aligns across 11 bases. V shed 3 bases and J 15 bases; nucleotides not matched to a gene: 7. The CDR3 runs 13 residues. Germline-derived CDR1 and CDR2 are SGHTA and FQGNSA. The chain's CDR3 is CASSFVLAGGPFF. CDR3 DNA: TGTGCCAGCAGCTTCGTCCTAGCGGGAGGTCCGTTCTTC.

The rearrangement joins TRBV12-3 or TRBV12-4 to TRBJ1-1, with D possibly matching TRBD1 (5 bases). V lost 5 bases, J lost 1 base, and 8 bases lay in between. The CDR3 is 13 amino acids. Here the CDR3 DNA reads TGTGCCAGCAGTAGACAGTGGAACACTGAAGCTTTCTTT. Translated, it gives CASSRQWNTEAFF.

This chain connects TRBV19 to TRBJ1-2; perhaps TRBD1 as D (6 bases). Germline CDR1 reads LNHDA; CDR2 reads SQIVND (reference sequence). The CDR3 sequence is 14 residues long. V was shortened by 3 bases and J by 4 bases, with 12 bases between the two germline ends. The CDR3 coding sequence is TGTGCCAGTAGTATGGGGGGGCACGGCTATGGCTACACCTTC. It is translated as CASSMGGHGYGYTF.

The J gene is TRBJ2-5, the V gene TRBV7-9, with a tentative D call TRBD2 (6 bases). Germline V CDR1 and CDR2: SEHNR, FQNEAQ (reference sequence). Trimming took off 1 base at V and 5 bases at J, with 17 bases between the two ends. The CDR3 runs 16 residues. Here the CDR3 reads CASSLDFGRRGETQYF. Here the CDR3 DNA reads TGTGCCAGCAGCTTAGATTTTGGGAGGCGCGGGGAGACCCAGTACTTC.

This clone was picked up a small number of times. The chain combines TRBV10-1 with TRBJ2-2; 12 nucleotides align to TRBD2. This CDR3 spans 16 amino acids. Losses at the gene ends were 4 bases for V and 2 bases for J; bases not matched to a gene: 2. Germline CDR1 is WNHNN and CDR2 is SYGVQD (reference sequence). CDR3 in amino acids: CASSAGLAGNTGELFF. CDR3 DNA sequence: TGCGCCAGCAGTGCGGGACTAGCGGGCAACACCGGGGAGCTGTTTTTT.

The chain joins TRBV24-1 to TRBJ2-3; maybe TRBD2 (5 bases). Per germline, CDR1 KGHDR and CDR2 SFDVKD. The CDR3 sequence is 16 residues long. Trimming cost V 3 bases and J 1 base, with 13 bases left between them. The CDR3 bases are TGTGCCACCAGTGATGCCCCGCAGGAGGGCACAGATACGCAGTATTTT. Protein: CATSDAPQEGTDTQYF.

The chain links TRBV27 to TRBJ1-5; D is possibly TRBD1 (6 bases). Deletions cut 6 bases from V and 0 bases from J, with 18 bases between. Germline V lookup: CDR1 MNHEY, CDR2 SMNVEV (reference sequence). The CDR3 covers 17 residues. DNA for the CDR3: TGTGCCAGCAGCAGCCTCCGGGACACCCATAGCAATCAGCCCCAGCATTTT. Translating it yields CASSSLRDTHSNQPQHF.

The V call is TRBV7-9, the J call TRBJ1-2, with a tentative D call TRBD1 (5 bases). The germline V and J ends were trimmed by 6 bases and 0 bases, with 8 bases remaining between them. Germline-derived CDR1 and CDR2 are SEHNR and FQNEAQ (reference sequence). The CDR3 length is 13 residues. CDR3: CASRWTPNYGYTF. The CDR3 DNA is TGTGCCAGCAGGTGGACACCTAACTATGGCTACACCTTC.

This chain joins TRBV4-2 and TRBJ2-7; a weak D match, TRBD1 (6 bases). V was shortened by 1 base and J by 0 bases, with 10 bases between the two germline ends. The CDR3 sequence is 15 residues long. Germline lookup yields CDR1 LGHNA and CDR2 YNFKEQ. CDR3 DNA sequence: TGTGCCAGCAGCCAAGGGACAGTGGGCTCCTACGAGCAGTACTTC. Translation gives CASSQGTVGSYEQYF.

The chain couples TRBV10-3 to TRBJ2-7; 8 positions agree with TRBD1. CDR1 and CDR2 from the germline V gene are ENHRY and SYGVKD. CDR3 length equals 14 residues. V lost 6 bases and J lost 2; bases outside the gene matches: 6. CDR3 sequence (DNA): TGTGCCATCAGGGACAGGGTAGAAACCTACGAGCAGTACTTC. This codes for CAIRDRVETYEQYF.